Below, 7 T cell receptor beta chains from the same sample are listed, as sequenced in a study of Graves' ophthalmopathy and Graves' hyperthyroidism. The TCR beta CDR3 regions underwent amplification from RNA transcripts. RT-PCR in the first round used HTBI primers; a second-round multiplex PCR followed. TCRdb independently ran MiXCR on the multiplex PCR reads; one entry per CDR3 protein. This sample has 740,000 or so distinct CDR3 sequences, with 40% found just once. The sequencing sample was made of peripheral blood. All receptors come from an adult man with Graves' ophthalmopathy.

This clonotype was counted a single time. V is TRBV2 and J is TRBJ1-4; D may be TRBD1 (6 bases). The V and J ends lost 6 bases and 5 bases respectively, with 10 bases between them. The CDR3 runs 13 residues. Per germline, CDR1 SNHLY and CDR2 FYNNEI. The CDR3: CASRGGRNEKLFF. The DNA for the CDR3 is TGTGCCAGCAGGGGGGGGCGGAATGAAAAACTGTTTTTT.

J is TRBJ2-7 and V is TRBV20-1, with 9 bases fitting TRBD2. Per the germline V gene, CDR1 is DFQATT and CDR2 is SNEGSKA (reference sequence). V shed 4 bases and J 5 bases; nucleotides not matched to a gene: 12. The CDR3 covers 15 residues. CDR3 bases: TGCAGTGCTACCCATAGCGGGAGAAAGTCGAACGAGCAGTACTTC. Amino acid sequence: CSATHSGRKSNEQYF.

This clonotype was counted at least ten times. V usage is TRBV20-1 and J usage is TRBJ2-7; D gene unclear. V lost 0 bases and J 0 bases, leaving 9 bases between the germline ends. CDR3 length: 14 residues. Germline V gives CDR1 DFQATT, CDR2 SNEGSKA (reference sequence). The CDR3: CSAREQRRSYEQYF. The DNA for the CDR3 is TGCAGTGCTAGAGAACAGCGCCGCTCCTACGAGCAGTACTTC.

This clonotype was counted a few times. The genes are TRBV24-1 and TRBJ1-5; 9 positions agree with TRBD1. The junction had 11 bases not matched to a gene; V was cut back by 11 bases and J by 7 bases. CDR1 is KGHDR, CDR2 SFDVKD, per germline. The CDR3 runs 14 residues. CDR3 in amino acids: CASGEVQGAQPQHF. In nucleotides, the CDR3 is TGTGCCAGCGGGGAAGTACAGGGGGCCCAGCCCCAGCATTTT.

This clonotype came up many times. The CDR3 DNA reads as TGTGCCATCAGTTTCGAGGGGGGCTGGGAGACCCAGTACTTC. Translation: CAISFEGGWETQYF. The chain employs TRBV10-3 and TRBJ2-5; tentatively, D is TRBD1 or TRBD2 (6 bases each). This CDR3 is built from 14 residues. V was pared by 5 bases and J by 5 bases, with 15 bases between. In germline, CDR1 is ENHRY, CDR2 SYGVKD.

The chain carries TRBV4-1 and TRBJ1-2, with D possibly TRBD1 on 5 matching bases. Germline V gene lookup returns CDR1 MGHRA and CDR2 YSYEKL. V lost 0 bases and J 8 bases, leaving 13 bases between the germline ends. This CDR3 has 14 residues. Written as DNA, the CDR3 is TGCGCCAGCAGCCAAGAGGAGCGGGAGGGGGGCTACACCTTC. It is translated as CASSQEEREGGYTF.

The chain recombines TRBV20-1 with TRBJ2-7, with TRBD2 as a possible D gene (6 bases). V dropped 8 bases and J dropped 3 bases, with 20 bases sitting between them. This CDR3 spans 14 amino acids. The germline gives CDR1 DFQATT, CDR2 SNEGSKA (reference sequence). The CDR3 sequence: CSTLDGGSYYEQYF. The CDR3 region has the DNA TGCAGTACGCTAGATGGGGGGTCCTACTACGAGCAGTACTTC.